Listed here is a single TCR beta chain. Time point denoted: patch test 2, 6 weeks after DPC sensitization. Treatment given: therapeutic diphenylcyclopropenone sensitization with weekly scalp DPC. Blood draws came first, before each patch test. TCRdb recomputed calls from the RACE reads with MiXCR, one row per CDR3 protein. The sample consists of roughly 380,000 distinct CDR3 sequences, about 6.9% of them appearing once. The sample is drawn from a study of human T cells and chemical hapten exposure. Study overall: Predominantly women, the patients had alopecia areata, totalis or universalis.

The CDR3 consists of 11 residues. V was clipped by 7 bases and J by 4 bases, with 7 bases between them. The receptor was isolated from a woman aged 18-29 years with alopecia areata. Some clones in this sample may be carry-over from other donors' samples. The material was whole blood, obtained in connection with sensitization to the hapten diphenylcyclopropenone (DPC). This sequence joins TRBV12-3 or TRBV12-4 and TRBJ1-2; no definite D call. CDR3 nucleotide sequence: TGTGCCAGCATGTCGAGCTATGGCTACACCTTC. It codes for CASMSSYGYTF.